These T cell receptor beta chains were read from a single sample in a study of T cells in localized non-small cell lung cancer. The repertoire was sequenced with immunoSEQ multiplex PCR; TCRdb's copy has only in-frame clones and lacks some. The sample holds some 16,000 clones, about 89% seen once. The sample was peripheral blood, taken before any cancer treatment. The receptor source for this set is a male donor aged 60 or over with stage II squamous cell lung carcinoma. The CDR3 runs from the conserved cysteine through the conserved F or W. The D gene is left open where the match is weak. The size field is filled for only some rows; it gives once, few, many or a size class.

NA	TRBJ2-6	TRBV5-1	NA	TGCGCCAGTAGGCCCGGGACATCTGGGGCCAACGTCCTGACTTTC	CASRPGTSGANVLTF
NA	TRBJ2-7	TRBV5-8	NA	TGTGCCAGCAGCTTGGGAGGGCCTTCCTACGAGCAGTACTTC	CASSLGGPSYEQYF
NA	TRBJ2-5	TRBV18	TRBD1	TGTGCCAGCTCACCGATGGCAGGGGGCCAAGAGACCCAGTACTTC	CASSPMAGGQETQYF
few	TRBJ2-7	TRBV4-1	TRBD2	TGCGCCAGCAGCCCGCTAACTAGCGGGAATCTGGTCTACGAGCAGTACTTC	CASSPLTSGNLVYEQYF
NA	TRBJ2-7	TRBV29-1	NA	TGCAGCGTTGAAGGACAGTTCTACGAGCAGTACTTC	CSVEGQFYEQYF
NA	TRBJ2-6	TRBV7-6	NA	TGTGCCAGCAGCTTAGAGACAGCTGGGGCCAACGTCCTGACTTTC	CASSLETAGANVLTF
NA	TRBJ2-4	TRBV28	NA	TGTGCCAGCAGTCACTCAGACAGGACTGCAGCCAAAAACATTCAGTACTTC	CASSHSDRTAAKNIQYF
NA	TRBJ1-2	TRBV28	NA	TGTGCCAGCAGTCCAGGATGGGGGGATGGTAATGGCTACACCTTC	CASSPGWGDGNGYTF
NA	TRBJ2-7	TRBV27	NA	TGTGCCAGCAGTTCTCCGAATTCCTACGAGCAGTACTTC	CASSSPNSYEQYF
NA	TRBJ2-2	TRBV5-1	NA	TGCGCCAGCAGCCCGTCTCCCTCCACCGGGGAGCTGTTTTTT	CASSPSPSTGELFF
NA	TRBJ2-7	TRBV7-2	TRBD1	TGTGCCAGCAGCCAAACAGGGGGCGTCTACGAGCAGTACTTC	CASSQTGGVYEQYF
NA	TRBJ2-1	TRBV7-2	TRBD1	TGTGCCAGCAGCTTCCGGGACAGGTCCTACAATGAGCAGTTCTTC	CASSFRDRSYNEQFF
NA	TRBJ2-1	TRBV5-4	TRBD2	TGTGCCAGCAGCTTGGGGGGACTAGCGGAAAATGAGCAGTTCTTC	CASSLGGLAENEQFF
NA	TRBJ2-7	TRBV10-2	NA	TGCGCCAGCAGTGAGCCCGGGGTTATCTACGAGCAGTACTTC	CASSEPGVIYEQYF
NA	TRBJ2-1	TRBV6-6	TRBD2	TGTGCCAGCAGTCGGACTAGCCCCTACAATGAGCAGTTCTTC	CASSRTSPYNEQFF
NA	TRBJ2-7	TRBV4-1	NA	TGCGCCAGCAGCCAAGATCAAGGATATAGTAACTACGAGCAGTACTTC	CASSQDQGYSNYEQYF
NA	TRBJ1-2	TRBV2	NA	TGTGCCAGCGCCGGGGAGAACTATGGCTACACCTTC	CASAGENYGYTF
NA	TRBJ1-2	TRBV28	NA	TGTGCCAACCAACCCCTCGAAGCGGGGTATGGCTACACCTTC	CANQPLEAGYGYTF
NA	TRBJ2-7	TRBV7-8	NA	TGTGCCAGCAGCTTAGCGCGTCTTCCAGCCTACGAGCAGTACTTC	CASSLARLPAYEQYF
NA	TRBJ2-5	TRBV5-8	NA	TGTGCCAGCAGCTTGGATTGGAGCCAAGAGACCCAGTACTTC	CASSLDWSQETQYF
NA	TRBJ2-7	TRBV27	TRBD2	TGTGCCAGCAGTTTAAAGAGCGGGAGGATCTACGAGCAGTACTTC	CASSLKSGRIYEQYF
NA	TRBJ1-4	TRBV18	NA	TGTGCCAGCTCACCACCCTCCGGATCTAATGAAAAACTGTTTTTT	CASSPPSGSNEKLFF